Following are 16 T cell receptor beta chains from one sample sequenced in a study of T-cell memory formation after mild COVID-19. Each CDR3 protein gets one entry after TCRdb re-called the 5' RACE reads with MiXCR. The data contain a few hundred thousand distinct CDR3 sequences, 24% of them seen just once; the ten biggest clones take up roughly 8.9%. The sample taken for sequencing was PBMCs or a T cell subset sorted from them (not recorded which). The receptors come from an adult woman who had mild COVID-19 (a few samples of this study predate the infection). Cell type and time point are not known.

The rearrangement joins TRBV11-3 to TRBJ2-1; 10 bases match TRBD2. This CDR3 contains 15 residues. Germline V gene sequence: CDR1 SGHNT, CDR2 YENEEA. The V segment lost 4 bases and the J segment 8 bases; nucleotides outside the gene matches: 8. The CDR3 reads CASSSSGGASDEQFF. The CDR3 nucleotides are TGTGCCAGCAGCTCCAGCGGGGGGGCAAGCGATGAGCAGTTCTTC.

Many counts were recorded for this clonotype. CDR3 DNA sequence: TGCAGCGTTGTGTTCGTGGTGGGGACCGGGGAGCTGTTTTTT. As protein: CSVVFVVGTGELFF. The chain is built from TRBV29-1 and TRBJ2-2; D not certain. Germline values: CDR1 SQVTM, CDR2 ANQGSEA. V lost 4 bases and J 5 bases, leaving 14 bases between the germline ends. The CDR3 length is 14 residues.

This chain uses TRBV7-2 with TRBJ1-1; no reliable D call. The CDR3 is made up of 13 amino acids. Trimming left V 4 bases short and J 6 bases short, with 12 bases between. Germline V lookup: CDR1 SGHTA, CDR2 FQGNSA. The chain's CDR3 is CASSSLETAEAFF. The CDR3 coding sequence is TGTGCCAGCAGCTCCCTTGAAACAGCTGAAGCTTTCTTT.

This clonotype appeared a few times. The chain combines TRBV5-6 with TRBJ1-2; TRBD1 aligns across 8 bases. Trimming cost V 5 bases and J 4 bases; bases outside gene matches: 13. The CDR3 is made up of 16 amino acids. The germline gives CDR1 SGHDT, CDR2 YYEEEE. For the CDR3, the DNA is TGTGCCAGCAGACCGACCACAGGGGGTGCCTCCTATGGCTACACCTTC. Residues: CASRPTTGGASYGYTF. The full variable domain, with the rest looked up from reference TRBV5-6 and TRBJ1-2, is DAGVTQSPTHLIKTRGQQVTLRCSPKSGHDTVSWYQQALGQGPQFIFQYYEEEERQRGNFPDRFSGHQFPNYSSELNVNALLLGDSALYLCASRPTTGGASYGYTFGSGTRLTVV.

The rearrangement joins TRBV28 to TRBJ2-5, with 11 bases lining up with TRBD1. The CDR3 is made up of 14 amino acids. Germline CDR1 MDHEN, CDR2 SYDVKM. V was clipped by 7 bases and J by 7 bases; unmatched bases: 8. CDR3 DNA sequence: TGTGCCAGCAAGCGGACAGGGGGCCGTCGGACCCAGTACTTC. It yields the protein CASKRTGGRRTQYF.

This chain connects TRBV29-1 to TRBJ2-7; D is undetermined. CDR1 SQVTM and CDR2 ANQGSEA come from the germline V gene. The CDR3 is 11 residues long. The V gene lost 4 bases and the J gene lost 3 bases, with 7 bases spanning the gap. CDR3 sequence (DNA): TGCAGCGTTGCCAACTACTACGAGCAGTACTTC. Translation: CSVANYYEQYF.

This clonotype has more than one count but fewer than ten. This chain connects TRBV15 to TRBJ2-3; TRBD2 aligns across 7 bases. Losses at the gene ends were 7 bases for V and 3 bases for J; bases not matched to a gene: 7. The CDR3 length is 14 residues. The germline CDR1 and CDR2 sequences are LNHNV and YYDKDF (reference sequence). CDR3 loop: CATTRTRETDTQYF. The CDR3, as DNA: TGTGCCACCACCAGGACTAGGGAGACAGATACGCAGTATTTT.

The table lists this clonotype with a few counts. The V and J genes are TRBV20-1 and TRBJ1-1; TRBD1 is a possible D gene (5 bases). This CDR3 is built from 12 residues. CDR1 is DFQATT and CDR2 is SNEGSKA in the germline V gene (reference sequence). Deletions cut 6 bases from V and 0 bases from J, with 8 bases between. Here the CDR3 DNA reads TGCAGTGCAGGGGAGGTGAACACTGAAGCTTTCTTT. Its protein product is CSAGEVNTEAFF.

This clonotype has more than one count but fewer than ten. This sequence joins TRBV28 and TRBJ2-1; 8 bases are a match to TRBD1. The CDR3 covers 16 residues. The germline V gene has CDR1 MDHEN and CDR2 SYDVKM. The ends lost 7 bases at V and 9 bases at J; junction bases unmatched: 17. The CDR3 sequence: CASTFLGTGRRGEQFF. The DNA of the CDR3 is TGTGCCAGCACCTTCCTGGGGACAGGCCGCCGAGGTGAGCAGTTCTTC.

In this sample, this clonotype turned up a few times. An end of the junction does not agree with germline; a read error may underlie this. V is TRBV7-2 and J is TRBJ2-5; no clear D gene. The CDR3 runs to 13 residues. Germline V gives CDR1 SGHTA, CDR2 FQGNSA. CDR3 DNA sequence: TGTGCCATCAGCAACTTTTATTCGGAGACCCAGTACTTC. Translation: CAISNFYSETQYF.

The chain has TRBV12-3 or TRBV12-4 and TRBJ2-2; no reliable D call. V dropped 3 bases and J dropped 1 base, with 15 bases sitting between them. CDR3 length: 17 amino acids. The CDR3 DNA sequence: TGTGCCAGCAGTTTCGGGCTTTTGGGCCTGAACACCGGGGAGCTGTTTTTT. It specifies CASSFGLLGLNTGELFF.

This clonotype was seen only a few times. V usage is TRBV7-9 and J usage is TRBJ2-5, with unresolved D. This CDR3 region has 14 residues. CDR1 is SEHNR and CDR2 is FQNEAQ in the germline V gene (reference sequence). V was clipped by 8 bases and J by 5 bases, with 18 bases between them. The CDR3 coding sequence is TGTGCCAGCGGCCCTAGTTCGGTTTTGGAGACCCAGTACTTC. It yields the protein CASGPSSVLETQYF.

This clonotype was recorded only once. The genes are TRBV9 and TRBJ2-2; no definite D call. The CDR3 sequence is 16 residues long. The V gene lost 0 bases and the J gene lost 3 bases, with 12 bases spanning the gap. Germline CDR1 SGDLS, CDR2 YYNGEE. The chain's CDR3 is CASSVEAWGYTGELFF. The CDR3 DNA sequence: TGTGCCAGCAGCGTAGAGGCATGGGGATACACCGGGGAGCTGTTTTTT.

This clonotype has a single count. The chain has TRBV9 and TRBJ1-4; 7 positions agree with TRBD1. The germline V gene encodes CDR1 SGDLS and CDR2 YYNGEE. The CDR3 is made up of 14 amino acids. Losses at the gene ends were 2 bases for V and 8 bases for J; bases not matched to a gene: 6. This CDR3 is CASSVTGSVEKLFF. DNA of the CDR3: TGTGCCAGCAGCGTGACAGGGTCGGTCGAAAAACTGTTTTTT.

The DNA for the CDR3 is TGTGCCAGTAGTATCTTCTTGGGGGACACAGATACGCAGTATTTT. It translates to CASSIFLGDTDTQYF. The chain employs TRBV19 and TRBJ2-3; D may correspond to TRBD1 or TRBD2 (5 bases each). The V and J ends lost 3 bases and 2 bases respectively, with 12 bases between them. The CDR3 spans 15 residues. Germline V gene sequence: CDR1 LNHDA, CDR2 SQIVND (reference sequence).

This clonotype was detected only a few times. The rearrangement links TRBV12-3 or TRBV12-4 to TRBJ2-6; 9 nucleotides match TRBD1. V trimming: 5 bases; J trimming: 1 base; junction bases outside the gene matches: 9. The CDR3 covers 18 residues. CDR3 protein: CASSPETGGPSGANVLTF. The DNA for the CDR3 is TGTGCCAGCAGTCCCGAGACAGGGGGGCCTTCTGGGGCCAACGTCCTGACTTTC.